A selection of T cell receptor beta chains follows, all from one sample in a study of shared clonotypes between healthy human individuals. The data were produced by immunoSEQ multiplex PCR, yet TCRdb's version contains in-frame clones alone and is incomplete. Of approximately 2.1 million clones in the sample, over 85% were seen once. Specimen: naive CD4+ T cells from PBMCs. These TCRs come from a young man in good health. Some clones in this sample may be carry-over from other donors' samples. Each CDR3 is given with its conserved first and last residue. The order of the fields is clone size, V gene, D gene, J gene, CDR3 protein, CDR3 DNA. D genes are given only for firm matches. Some rows mark clone size as missing; the rest say once, few, many or name a class of expanded clone.

.	TRBV9	.	TRBJ1-2	CASSVAQERPSNYGYTF	TGTGCCAGCAGCGTAGCCCAGGAGAGACCGTCTAACTATGGCTACACCTTC
.	TRBV28	TRBD1	TRBJ2-7	CASSTRTGGAYEQYF	TGTGCCAGCAGTACCCGGACAGGGGGGGCCTACGAGCAGTACTTC
few	TRBV28	TRBD1	TRBJ1-2	CASSYAGGGYTF	TGTGCCAGCAGCTACGCAGGGGGTGGCTACACCTTC
.	TRBV6-5	TRBD1	TRBJ2-2	CASSYGDRGRTGELFF	TGTGCCAGCAGTTACGGGGACAGGGGACGGACCGGGGAGCTGTTTTTT
once	TRBV2	TRBD1	TRBJ1-4	CASSRQGPDLFF	TGTGCCAGCAGTCGACAGGGGCCTGACCTGTTTTTT
.	TRBV28	.	TRBJ1-2	CASSLSGTPNYGYTF	TGTGCCAGCAGTCTTTCCGGGACACCTAACTATGGCTACACCTTC
.	TRBV7-3	TRBD2	TRBJ2-3	CASSLRREGDTQYF	TGTGCCAGCAGCTTACGTCGGGAGGGAGATACGCAGTATTTT
.	TRBV28	.	TRBJ2-7	CASSPRGYTYEQYF	TGTGCCAGCAGCCCCCGGGGGTACACTTACGAGCAGTACTTC
.	TRBV25-1	.	TRBJ2-1	CASSELGAGTLNEQFF	TGTGCCAGCAGTGAACTAGGGGCGGGAACACTAAATGAGCAGTTCTTC
.	TRBV6-1	.	TRBJ2-7	CASSRRVEQYF	TGTGCCAGCAGTCGGCGTGTCGAGCAGTACTTC
.	TRBV28	.	TRBJ1-1	CASSSGWTEAFF	TGTGCCAGCAGCTCCGGGTGGACTGAAGCTTTCTTT
.	TRBV28	TRBD1	TRBJ2-7	CASSYRLLPGTGVLNEQYF	TGTGCCAGCAGTTATCGTCTACTTCCCGGGACAGGGGTGCTGAACGAGCAGTACTTC
.	TRBV18	.	TRBJ1-2	CASSPAGPNHSGGYGYTF	TGTGCCAGCTCACCTGCAGGGCCTAACCACTCGGGGGGCTATGGCTACACCTTC
.	TRBV5-1	.	TRBJ2-2	CASRDPGGTGELFF	TGCGCCAGCAGAGACCCAGGAGGCACCGGGGAGCTGTTTTTT
.	TRBV5-1	TRBD1	TRBJ1-6	CASSGGQSSYNSPLHF	TGCGCCAGCAGCGGGGGACAGAGCTCCTATAATTCACCCCTCCACTTT
.	TRBV6-5	.	TRBJ2-7	CASSSLSGPSYEQYF	TGTGCCAGCAGTTCCCTATCGGGACCCTCCTACGAGCAGTACTTC
.	TRBV7-3	.	TRBJ1-1	CASPRGGGDNTEAFF	TGTGCCAGCCCTAGGGGGGGCGGCGATAACACTGAAGCTTTCTTT
few	TRBV5-4	.	TRBJ1-5	CASSLGRNQPQHF	TGTGCCAGCAGCTTGGGTCGGAATCAGCCCCAGCATTTT
few	TRBV4-2	TRBD1	TRBJ2-2	CASSPRTGNTGELFF	TGTGCCAGCAGCCCTAGGACAGGGAACACCGGGGAGCTGTTTTTT
once	TRBV9	.	TRBJ2-2	CASSEQGRESTGELFF	TGTGCCAGCAGCGAACAGGGAAGGGAAAGCACCGGGGAGCTGTTTTTT
.	TRBV28	TRBD2	TRBJ2-2	CASSAGGAGELFF	TGTGCCAGCAGCGCGGGGGGTGCCGGGGAGCTGTTTTTT
.	TRBV19	TRBD1	TRBJ1-5	CASSPGQGGQPQHF	TGTGCCAGTAGTCCGGGACAGGGAGGTCAGCCCCAGCATTTT
.	TRBV10-3	TRBD2	TRBJ2-2	CAISAGTSNTGELFF	TGTGCCATCAGTGCCGGGACTAGTAACACCGGGGAGCTGTTTTTT
.	TRBV7-3	.	TRBJ2-7	CASSLIVAGEQYF	TGTGCCAGCAGCTTAATTGTGGCTGGCGAGCAGTACTTC
.	TRBV28	TRBD1	TRBJ1-2	CASSWGQYGYTF	TGTGCCAGCAGTTGGGGACAGTATGGCTACACCTTC
.	TRBV2	TRBD1	TRBJ2-7	CASRQTGGSPEQYF	TGTGCCAGCAGGCAGACAGGGGGGAGTCCCGAGCAGTACTTC
.	TRBV4-2	.	TRBJ2-2	CASSQDLASTYTGELFF	TGTGCCAGCAGCCAAGATCTGGCTAGCACATACACCGGGGAGCTGTTTTTT
.	TRBV18	TRBD1	TRBJ1-5	CASSLFGTVSNQPQHF	TGTGCCAGCTCACTATTCGGGACAGTTAGCAATCAGCCCCAGCATTTT
.	TRBV10-3	TRBD1	TRBJ1-5	CAIADRVDQPQHF	TGTGCCATCGCCGACAGGGTAGATCAGCCCCAGCATTTT
.	TRBV5-1	.	TRBJ2-7	CASSFFPGAVEQYF	TGCGCCAGCAGCTTCTTTCCGGGAGCGGTCGAGCAGTACTTC
.	TRBV5-1	TRBD2	TRBJ2-7	CASSPMGLAGGEYF	TGCGCCAGCAGCCCAATGGGACTAGCGGGAGGGGAGTACTTC
.	TRBV5-3	.	TRBJ1-1	CARSFTDQGADTEAFF	TGTGCCAGAAGCTTCACTGACCAGGGCGCTGACACTGAAGCTTTCTTT
once	TRBV6-1	.	TRBJ1-2	CASSAYGRRLANYGYTF	TGTGCCAGCAGTGCATACGGACGGCGCTTAGCTAACTATGGCTACACCTTC
.	TRBV7-6	TRBD1	TRBJ2-7	CASSSGTGRNEQYF	TGTGCCAGCAGCTCCGGGACAGGGAGGAACGAGCAGTACTTC
.	TRBV11-2	.	TRBJ1-1	CASSQRGKDTEAFF	TGTGCCAGCAGCCAGAGAGGCAAGGACACTGAAGCTTTCTTT
.	TRBV5-6	.	TRBJ2-7	CASSLLGPTYEQYF	TGTGCCAGCAGCTTGTTGGGACCCACCTACGAGCAGTACTTC
.	TRBV5-6	.	TRBJ1-2	CASSLSGARGYTF	TGTGCCAGCAGCCTGTCAGGGGCGCGGGGCTACACCTTC
.	TRBV28	TRBD1	TRBJ1-3	CASSSTGVNGNTIYF	TGTGCCAGCAGTTCCACAGGGGTCAATGGGAACACCATATATTTT
.	TRBV2	.	TRBJ2-5	CASHSSVYQETQYF	TGTGCCAGCCACTCAAGTGTCTACCAAGAGACCCAGTACTTC
.	TRBV5-1	.	TRBJ1-1	CASSLDLPRNTEAFF	TGCGCCAGCAGCTTGGACCTGCCGAGAAACACTGAAGCTTTCTTT
.	TRBV7-2	.	TRBJ2-1	CASSTRPRGGKSEQFF	TGTGCCAGCAGCACCCGGCCGAGAGGAGGGAAAAGTGAGCAGTTCTTC
once	TRBV28	TRBD2	TRBJ2-3	CASSDSRDYLYTQYF	TGTGCCAGCAGTGATAGCCGGGACTACCTTTATACGCAGTATTTT
.	TRBV9	TRBD2	TRBJ2-7	CASSVGVAGGTYEQYF	TGTGCCAGCAGCGTAGGAGTGGCGGGGGGAACCTACGAGCAGTACTTC
.	TRBV10-2	TRBD2	TRBJ2-3	CASSASSGRTDTQYF	TGCGCCAGCAGTGCCTCTAGCGGGAGAACAGATACGCAGTATTTT
.	TRBV27	TRBD2	TRBJ2-1	CASSPRQEWVEREINYNEQFF	TGTGCCAGCAGTCCAAGACAGGAGTGGGTTGAGCGGGAGATCAACTACAATGAGCAGTTCTTC
.	TRBV7-2	TRBD1	TRBJ2-6	CASSNRDRGSSGANVLTF	TGTGCCAGCAGCAACCGGGACAGGGGGTCCTCTGGGGCCAACGTCCTGACTTTC
.	TRBV6-5	.	TRBJ2-3	CASKDSPTSTDTQYF	TGTGCCAGCAAGGACTCCCCGACTAGCACAGATACGCAGTATTTT
.	TRBV30	.	TRBJ2-7	CAWSPSVYEQYF	TGTGCCTGGAGTCCCTCCGTCTACGAGCAGTACTTC
.	TRBV4-1	TRBD2	TRBJ2-1	CASSPWTSGRVNEQFF	TGCGCCAGCAGCCCATGGACTAGCGGGAGGGTTAATGAGCAGTTCTTC
few	TRBV10-3	.	TRBJ2-7	CAISESTKYEQYF	TGTGCCATCAGTGAGTCGACAAAATACGAGCAGTACTTC
.	TRBV7-3	.	TRBJ2-3	CASSRAADTQYF	TGTGCCAGCAGCCGGGCCGCAGATACGCAGTATTTT
.	TRBV6-5	.	TRBJ1-1	CASSFQMNTEAFF	TGTGCCAGCAGTTTTCAGATGAACACTGAAGCTTTCTTT
.	TRBV7-2	.	TRBJ1-4	CASSLIPFGEKLFF	TGTGCCAGCAGCTTAATCCCCTTTGGGGAAAAACTGTTTTTT
.	TRBV4-3	TRBD1	TRBJ2-1	CASSRDRGLSSYNEQFF	TGCGCCAGCAGCCGGGACAGGGGGCTTAGCTCCTACAATGAGCAGTTCTTC